One and the same sample provided the 25 T cell receptor beta chains below, sequenced in a study of CD8+CD57+ T cells in acquired aplastic anemia. Patients picked for sequencing had shown CD8+CD57+ cell expansion detected by flow cytometry. Genomic DNA provided the template from which TCR beta VDJ and CDR3 profiles were obtained. TCRdb re-derived calls from the reads in MiXCR, one entry per CDR3 protein. The profile covers 150,000 to 200,000 distinct CDR3 sequences, with around half appearing a single time and roughly 3.2% taken by the ten largest. Sequencing used sorted CD4+, CD8+, or CD8+CD57+ T cells (not recorded which) from PBMCs. Receptors originate from a human donor with aplastic anemia.

This chain joins TRBV3-1 and TRBJ2-7, with TRBD1 identical over 9 bases. The CDR3 spans 15 residues. With V trimmed by 1 base and J by 5 bases, 6 bases remained unmatched. CDR1 and CDR2 from the germline V gene are LGHDT and YNNKEL (reference sequence). CDR3 bases: TGTGCCAGCAGCCAAGGGGGGGACAGGGCTCACGAGCAGTACGTC. It encodes CASSQGGDRAHEQYV.

Details on this clonotype: A junction end diverges from the germline sequence, so it may reflect a read error. This rearrangement joins TRBV7-9 to TRBJ1-2; D is ambiguous. Germline V CDR1 and CDR2: SEHNR, FQNEAQ (reference sequence). The CDR3 totals 11 residues. The CDR3 DNA sequence: TGTGCCTGCAGCTGCTCTTATGGCTACACCTTC. Translated, it gives CACSCSYGYTF. Combining the CDR3 with reference TRBV7-9 and TRBJ1-2 gives the whole variable domain DTGVSQNPRHKITKRGQNVTFRCDPISEHNRLYWYRQTLGQGPEFLTYFQNEAQLEKSRLLSDRFSAERPKGSFSTLEIQRTEQGDSAMYLCACSCSYGYTFGSGTRLTVV.

The J gene is TRBJ2-7, the V gene TRBV29-1; TRBD1 matches 9 bases. The V gene end was trimmed by 4 bases and the J gene end by 2 bases; junction bases not matched to a gene: 3. CDR3 length: 13 residues. Germline V gene lookup returns CDR1 SQVTM and CDR2 ANQGSEA. The CDR3 loop reads CSVAGTGPYEQYF. The DNA for the CDR3 is TGCAGCGTTGCCGGGACAGGGCCCTACGAGCAGTACTTC.

The chain is built from TRBV20-1 and TRBJ2-3; 10 positions agree with TRBD2. Germline loops: CDR1 DFQATT, CDR2 SNEGSKA (reference sequence). There are 15 residues in the CDR3. V trimming: 3 bases; J trimming: 2 bases; junction bases outside the gene matches: 5. The CDR3 DNA reads TGCAGTGCTAGTTTGGGACTAGCGACCACAGATACGCAGTATTTT. This encodes CSASLGLATTDTQYF.

This clonotype was seen repeatedly, ten times or more. The chain couples TRBV6-5 to TRBJ2-5; D call uncertain. Germline assignment: CDR1 MNHEY and CDR2 SVGAGI. V lost 2 bases to trimming and J lost 2 bases, with 9 bases between them. The CDR3 runs to 14 residues. The chain's CDR3 is CASSYTGSQETQYF. CDR3 sequence (DNA): TGTGCCAGCAGTTACACCGGCAGTCAAGAGACCCAGTACTTC.

The rearrangement uses TRBV2 and TRBJ1-2; D uncertain. The CDR3 sequence is 13 residues long. V was cut by 6 bases and J by 4 bases, with 12 bases left in between. Germline V CDR1 and CDR2: SNHLY, FYNNEI. The CDR3 coding sequence is TGTGCCAGCAGATTGACGGCGATCTATGGCTACACCTTC. This translates into CASRLTAIYGYTF.

The chain combines TRBV2 with TRBJ2-3; no reliable D call. Germline values: CDR1 SNHLY, CDR2 FYNNEI. CDR3 size: 12 residues. Between the trimmed V and J ends, which lost 8 bases and 3 bases, there was a span of 9 bases. The DNA for the CDR3 is TGTGCCAGCCAGCCAGCGACAGATACGCAGTATTTT. Its protein product is CASQPATDTQYF.

This clonotype was recorded at least ten times. The chain links TRBV7-8 to TRBJ2-1; 9 nucleotides align to TRBD1. Looked up from germline, CDR1 is SGHVS and CDR2 is FQNEAQ. CDR3 length: 13 residues. V gave up 6 bases and J gave up 7 bases; unmatched junction bases: 4. The CDR3: CASSLQGANEQFF. CDR3 sequence (DNA): TGTGCCAGCAGTTTACAGGGGGCGAATGAGCAGTTCTTC. The full variable domain, in which reference TRBV7-8 and TRBJ2-1 provide the parts outside the CDR3, is GAGVSQSPRYKVAKRGQDVALRCDPISGHVSLFWYQQALGQGPEFLTYFQNEAQLDKSGLPSDRFFAERPEGSVSTLKIQRTQQEDSAVYLCASSLQGANEQFFGPGTRLTVL.

This clonotype was found many times. This chain joins TRBV10-1 and TRBJ1-2, with a weak D call TRBD1 (5 bases). V dropped 11 bases and J dropped 6 bases, with 16 bases sitting between them. This CDR3 spans 12 amino acids. Germline V gives CDR1 WNHNN, CDR2 SYGVQD (reference sequence). In DNA, the CDR3 is TGCGCCGGGCGAGCAGGGTATGATGGCTACACCTTC. Translated: CAGRAGYDGYTF.

This clonotype was seen ten or more times. V is TRBV6-1 and J is TRBJ1-1; TRBD1 matches 8 bases. J was trimmed by 0 bases and V by 6 bases; bases with no gene match: 6. The CDR3 is made up of 15 amino acids. In germline, CDR1 is MNHNS, CDR2 SASEGT. The CDR3 region is CASSPTGAMNTEAFF. In DNA, the CDR3 is TGTGCCAGCAGCCCGACAGGGGCCATGAACACTGAAGCTTTCTTT.

In this sample, this clonotype turned up many times. This rearrangement joins TRBV19 to TRBJ1-2, with no clear D. This CDR3 comprises 12 residues. Germline V lookup: CDR1 LNHDA, CDR2 SQIVND (reference sequence). V was pared by 7 bases and J by 5 bases, with 11 bases between. CDR3 sequence reads: CASTQERYGYTF. The CDR3 bases are TGTGCCAGTACCCAGGAACGGTATGGCTACACCTTC.

This clonotype appeared many times. The chain is built from TRBV9 and TRBJ1-3, with D perhaps matching TRBD1 (5 bases). V was clipped by 0 bases and J by 4 bases, with 11 bases between them. The CDR3 runs 15 residues. Germline V gene sequence: CDR1 SGDLS, CDR2 YYNGEE. The CDR3, as DNA: TGTGCCAGCAGCGTAGGAGGCAGGGTCGGAAACACCATATATTTT. It encodes CASSVGGRVGNTIYF.

This clonotype was counted between two and nine times. The chain carries TRBV2 and TRBJ1-1; 7 bases are shared with TRBD1. Germline CDR1 SNHLY, CDR2 FYNNEI. The ends lost 7 bases at V and 4 bases at J; junction bases unmatched: 6. The CDR3 extends over 13 amino acids. The CDR3 coding sequence is TGTGCCAGCACAACAGGGGAGGGCACTGAAGCTTTCTTT. Encoded protein: CASTTGEGTEAFF.

The J gene is TRBJ2-3, the V gene TRBV6-1; 12 bases are shared with TRBD2. After removal of 8 bases from V and 6 bases from J, the junction contained 15 bases not matched to a gene. This CDR3 comprises 17 residues. Looked up from germline, CDR1 is MNHNS and CDR2 is SASEGT. The CDR3 DNA is TGTGCCAGCGAGGAACGAGAAGGACTAGCGGGACCGGATACGCAGTATTTT. Protein product: CASEEREGLAGPDTQYF.

This chain links TRBV7-2 with TRBJ2-7; the D gene could be TRBD1 or TRBD2 (7 bases each). Germline V CDR1 and CDR2: SGHTA, FQGNSA. This CDR3 is built from 15 residues. V was clipped by 2 bases and J by 6 bases, with 17 bases between them. CDR3 residues: CASSLSAGQLFEQYF. CDR3 DNA: TGTGCCAGCAGCTTATCAGCGGGACAGCTCTTCGAGCAGTACTTC.

The chain has TRBV25-1 and TRBJ2-3; 9 nucleotides line up with TRBD2. CDR3 length equals 15 residues. Germline trimming cut 3 bases from V and 4 bases from J; bases unmatched to any gene: 5. Germline-derived CDR1 and CDR2 are MGHDK and SYGVNS. For the CDR3, the DNA is TGTGCCAGCAGTGAGTATAGCGGGAGCTCAGATACGCAGTATTTT. It is translated as CASSEYSGSSDTQYF.

In its sample, this clonotype was seen a few times. This sequence joins TRBV10-3 and TRBJ1-2, with unresolved D. Trimming shortened V by 2 bases and J by 8 bases, and 9 bases separated the two germline ends. CDR1 is ENHRY, CDR2 SYGVKD, per germline. This CDR3 spans 12 amino acids. As DNA, the CDR3 is TGTGCCATCAGTGAGGTTGCCGGAGGCTACACCTTC. Translated, it gives CAISEVAGGYTF.

Ten or more counts support this clonotype. V gene TRBV7-7 combines with J gene TRBJ2-3; 7 bases agree with TRBD2. This CDR3 has 16 residues. The germline V gene encodes CDR1 SSHAT and CDR2 FNYEAQ (reference sequence). V shed 5 bases and J 1 base; nucleotides not matched to a gene: 9. CDR3 loop: CASSPGGRAGTDTQYF. The CDR3 DNA reads as TGTGCCAGCAGCCCCGGGGGGAGGGCAGGCACAGATACGCAGTATTTT.

The CDR3 DNA follows: TGTGCCAGCAGCGGGGATTTGTCTAGCGAGACCCGGAGGGAGCAGTACTTC. Amino acids: CASSGDLSSETRREQYF. The chain employs TRBV2 and TRBJ2-7; D perhaps matches TRBD2 (6 bases). V was trimmed by 6 bases and J by 7 bases, leaving 28 bases between them. Germline V CDR1 and CDR2: SNHLY, FYNNEI. CDR3 length equals 17 residues.

The chain links TRBV9 to TRBJ1-3; no firm D call. The CDR3 consists of 16 residues. Germline values: CDR1 SGDLS, CDR2 YYNGEE. V shed 0 bases and J shed 0 bases, with 10 bases lying between them. The CDR3: CASSVAGRHSGNTIYF. The CDR3 region has the DNA TGTGCCAGCAGCGTAGCGGGCCGGCACTCTGGAAACACCATATATTTT.

This clonotype was seen repeatedly, ten times or more. The genes are TRBV6-1 and TRBJ1-1; D is unclear. V dropped 6 bases and J dropped 0 bases, with 5 bases sitting between them. This CDR3 comprises 12 residues. CDR1 is MNHNS, CDR2 SASEGT, per germline. Written as DNA, the CDR3 is TGTGCCAGCAGGTTAATGAACACTGAAGCTTTCTTT. Translating it yields CASRLMNTEAFF.

This clonotype was recorded a few times. A much larger clone differs by one base, so this may be a read error. Because it lacks the conserved phenylalanine or tryptophan at the end, this CDR3 is likely a read error. For the CDR3, the DNA is TGCGCCAGCAGCACAGGAGGACAGGGCTATGGCTACACCCTC. Encoded protein: CASSTGGQGYGYTL. The rearrangement links TRBV5-1 to TRBJ1-2; TRBD1 aligns across 8 bases. Looked up from germline, CDR1 is SGHRS and CDR2 is YFSETQ. CDR3 length: 14 residues. The J segment lost 4 bases and the V segment lost 4 bases, leaving 6 bases of the junction unmatched.

V gene TRBV10-2 combines with J gene TRBJ1-1, with D possibly TRBD1 on 6 matching bases. The germline V gene has CDR1 WSHSY and CDR2 SAAADI. This CDR3 contains 12 residues. Trimming shortened V by 3 bases and J by 10 bases, and 12 bases separated the two germline ends. This chain's CDR3 is CASSELRGAAFF. DNA of the CDR3: TGCGCCAGCAGTGAATTAAGGGGGGCAGCTTTCTTT.

This clonotype came up many times. This chain joins TRBV4-3 and TRBJ2-2, with D uncertain. This CDR3 has 14 residues. Germline V gene data show CDR1 as LGHNA and CDR2 as YSLEER. Between the trimmed V and J ends, which lost 0 bases and 7 bases, there was a span of 9 bases. CDR3 amino acids: CASSQDLGVGELFF. CDR3 bases: TGCGCCAGCAGCCAAGATCTGGGTGTCGGGGAGCTGTTTTTT.

This clonotype is a singleton in its sample. Sequence at one end of the junction differs from germline and may be a read error. The rearrangement links TRBV10-2 to TRBJ1-1; 9 positions agree with TRBD1. This CDR3 is 13 amino acids long. Looked up from germline, CDR1 is WSHSY and CDR2 is SAAADI. CDR3 sequence reads: CAIRGQGDTEAFF. The CDR3 nucleotides are TGTGCCATCAGGGGACAGGGAGATACTGAAGCTTTCTTT.